This TCR beta chain was retrieved from a study of beta chain features in type 1 diabetes. The germline V gene encodes CDR1 DFQATT and CDR2 SNEGSKA (reference sequence). Trimming pared 1 base from V and 8 bases from J, leaving 8 bases between. This CDR3 has 11 amino acids. The entirety of the isolated RNA underwent reverse transcription, so expressed TCRB transcripts were sequenced. The assay was immunoSEQ multiplex PCR, and TCRdb's table has in-frame clones only and misses some. The sample consists of 200,000 to 300,000 clones, around 68% of them appearing once. V gene TRBV20-1 combines with J gene TRBJ1-2; no definite D call. The sequencing sample was made of naive CD4+ T cells from blood. The TCR comes from a man younger than 40 in good health. CDR3 loop: CSARGLQGYTF. The DNA for the CDR3 is TGCAGTGCTAGAGGCCTGCAAGGCTACACCTTC.